These 27 T cell receptor beta chains were all obtained from the same sample, sequenced in a study of regulatory T cells in long-lasting Graves disease. Time point reported: newly diagnosed GD, antithyroid drugs for less than 3 months. Extracted PBMC RNA gave rise to the TCR library. Arm-PCR of CDR3 regions with iRepertoire HTBI primers generated TCR beta libraries. Using its own MiXCR run on the multiplex PCR reads, TCRdb lists one record per CDR3 protein. The sample has 350,000 to 550,000 distinct CDR3 sequences, around 17% seen once; the top ten hold about a quarter. These same data were also listed under a study on T cells in Graves' hyperthyroidism and ophthalmopathy.

Specimen: peripheral blood mononuclear cells (PBMCs), collected at new diagnosis, from a patient treated with antithyroid drugs. Receptors were obtained from a young woman with Graves disease.

This clonotype turned up a few times. The chain combines TRBV9 with TRBJ2-6; possibly TRBD2 for D (6 bases). CDR3 length: 16 residues. V gave up 0 bases and J gave up 2 bases, with 9 bases separating them. Per germline, CDR1 SGDLS and CDR2 YYNGEE. The DNA for the CDR3 is TGTGCCAGCAGCGTAGGGGGGGAACCTGGGGCCAACGTCCTGACTTTC. This translates into CASSVGGEPGANVLTF.

In its sample, this clonotype was seen many times. This rearrangement joins TRBV7-2 to TRBJ2-1; 14 bases align to TRBD2. The V gene's germline CDR1 is SGHTA and CDR2 FQGNSA. The CDR3 loop spans 16 amino acids. The V and J ends lost 2 bases and 8 bases, in that order; junction bases with no gene match: 5. The CDR3 nucleotides read TGTGCCAGCAGCTTAACGCGACTAGCGGGAGGGTATGAGCAGTTCTTC. It specifies CASSLTRLAGGYEQFF.

This clonotype was observed at least ten times. The J gene is TRBJ2-1, the V gene TRBV20-1; 7 positions agree with TRBD2. The CDR3 length is 13 residues. The germline V gene encodes CDR1 DFQATT and CDR2 SNEGSKA (reference sequence). CDR3 loop: CRVPSGASNEQFF. The CDR3 coding sequence is TGCAGGGTACCTAGCGGAGCATCGAATGAGCAGTTCTTC.

This clonotype has at least ten counts. This chain connects TRBV11-2 to TRBJ2-3; 8 nucleotides match TRBD2. Germline lookup yields CDR1 SGHAT and CDR2 FQNNGV. V lost 1 base, J lost 2 bases, and 8 bases stayed unmatched. The length of the CDR3 is 17 residues. CDR3 residues: CASSLVLTGGNTDTQYF. DNA of the CDR3: TGTGCCAGCAGCTTAGTCTTGACGGGAGGGAACACAGATACGCAGTATTTT.

CDR3 protein: CASSGLGLAGGPSFF. Here the CDR3 DNA reads TGTGCCAGCAGTGGACTAGGACTAGCGGGAGGGCCATCGTTCTTC. The V call is TRBV6-1, the J call TRBJ2-1; 15 bases line up with TRBD2. The length of the CDR3 is 15 residues. Per germline, CDR1 MNHNS and CDR2 SASEGT. V was pared by 4 bases and J by 15 bases, with 10 bases of the junction left unmatched.

This clonotype was counted many times. This rearrangement joins TRBV6-1 to TRBJ2-7; D is uncertain. The CDR3 sequence is 13 residues long. V was cut by 6 bases and J by 2 bases, with 11 bases left in between. Germline V gene data show CDR1 as MNHNS and CDR2 as SASEGT. In nucleotides, the CDR3 is TGTGCCAGCAGACCCACAGCAACCTACGAGCAGTACTTC. Translated, it gives CASRPTATYEQYF.

The genes are TRBV5-1 and TRBJ1-4, with D tentatively TRBD1 (6 bases). Germline-derived CDR1 and CDR2 are SGHRS and YFSETQ. Trimming stripped 0 bases from V and 5 bases from J, with 14 bases between. The CDR3 covers 16 residues. CDR3 sequence: CASSLAPRGGNEKLFF. CDR3 in DNA: TGCGCCAGCAGCTTGGCCCCGAGAGGGGGAAATGAAAAACTGTTTTTT. The full variable domain, completed using reference TRBV5-1 and TRBJ1-4, is KAGVTQTPRYLIKTRGQQVTLSCSPISGHRSVSWYQQTPGQGLQFLFEYFSETQRNKGNFPGRFSGRQFSNSRSEMNVSTLELGDSALYLCASSLAPRGGNEKLFFGSGTQLSVL.

This clonotype was recorded at least ten times. This chain connects TRBV11-3 to TRBJ2-1; unclear D gene. The CDR3 runs to 13 residues. Germline loops: CDR1 SGHNT, CDR2 YENEEA. V was shortened by 1 base and J by 3 bases, with 4 bases between the two germline ends. CDR3 in amino acids: CASSLGIYNEQFF. CDR3 nucleotide sequence: TGTGCCAGCAGCTTAGGCATCTACAATGAGCAGTTCTTC.

This clonotype was seen ten or more times. The rearrangement joins TRBV6-1 to TRBJ1-1; D not certain. This CDR3 spans 15 amino acids. V lost 8 bases and J lost 1, with 17 bases in between. CDR1 is MNHNS, CDR2 SASEGT, per germline. The CDR3 spells CASHRTADTNTEAFF. CDR3 DNA: TGTGCCAGCCATCGAACCGCAGACACGAACACTGAAGCTTTCTTT.

This clonotype has a count of ten or more. The rearrangement links TRBV6-2 or TRBV6-3 to TRBJ1-6; D is unresolved. V lost 5 bases to trimming and J lost 7 bases, with 15 bases between them. CDR3 size: 15 residues. The V gene's germline CDR1 is MNHEY and CDR2 SVGEGT. The CDR3 protein is CASSEPGRYNSPLHF. In nucleotides, the CDR3 is TGTGCCAGCAGTGAACCTGGACGTTACAATTCACCCCTCCACTTT.

There are many counts of this clonotype. The genes are TRBV3-1 and TRBJ2-7; D unclear. Germline assignment: CDR1 LGHDT and CDR2 YNNKEL (reference sequence). The germline V and J ends were trimmed by 1 base and 3 bases, with 10 bases remaining between them. CDR3 size: 14 residues. Written as DNA, the CDR3 is TGTGCCAGCAGCCAAGGTCCTACCCACTACGAGCAGTACTTC. Translating it yields CASSQGPTHYEQYF.

This clonotype occurred many times. The chain uses TRBV6-2 or TRBV6-3 and TRBJ2-1; the match to TRBD2 covers 11 bases. Per germline, CDR1 MNHEY and CDR2 SVGEGT. The CDR3 extends over 16 amino acids. V lost 7 bases, J lost 7 bases, and 12 bases stayed unmatched. The DNA for the CDR3 is TGTGCCAGCAACAGACCCGGGACTAGCGGATTGAATGAGCAGTTCTTC. The encoded protein is CASNRPGTSGLNEQFF.

A few counts support this clonotype. This chain joins TRBV5-1 and TRBJ1-2; D remains ambiguous. The CDR3 runs 14 residues. Trimming cost V 2 bases and J 4 bases, with 12 bases left between them. Germline V gene sequence: CDR1 SGHRS, CDR2 YFSETQ. The CDR3 DNA reads TGCGCCAGCAGCTTTAACAAGGACGCCTATGGCTACACCTTC. Translating it yields CASSFNKDAYGYTF. Variable domain in full (rest from reference TRBV5-1 and TRBJ1-2): KAGVTQTPRYLIKTRGQQVTLSCSPISGHRSVSWYQQTPGQGLQFLFEYFSETQRNKGNFPGRFSGRQFSNSRSEMNVSTLELGDSALYLCASSFNKDAYGYTFGSGTRLTVV.

This clonotype was recorded at least ten times. The chain is built from TRBV6-1 and TRBJ2-7; tentatively, D is TRBD2 (6 bases). Germline CDR1 MNHNS, CDR2 SASEGT. Trimming cost V 6 bases and J 0 bases, with 18 bases left between them. CDR3 length equals 16 residues. CDR3 amino acids: CASSDVVGGSSYEQYF. CDR3 DNA: TGTGCCAGCAGCGACGTAGTTGGGGGGAGCTCCTACGAGCAGTACTTC.

The chain carries TRBV20-1 and TRBJ2-3; TRBD2 might be the D (5 bases). V was trimmed by 0 bases and J by 4 bases, leaving 8 bases between them. The germline V gene has CDR1 DFQATT and CDR2 SNEGSKA (reference sequence). The CDR3 extends over 13 amino acids. Here the CDR3 DNA reads TGCAGTGCTAGAGACGGAGGTCCAGATACGCAGTATTTT. The encoded protein is CSARDGGPDTQYF.

This clonotype showed up many times. V is TRBV27 and J is TRBJ2-2; 12 bases are a match to TRBD2. The junction had 7 bases not matched to a gene; V was cut back by 11 bases and J by 9 bases. The CDR3 has 13 amino acids. The V gene's germline CDR1 is MNHEY and CDR2 SMNVEV (reference sequence). The CDR3 DNA sequence: TGTGCCGCTGGACTAGCGGGAATAAGGGAGCTGTTTTTT. Amino acids: CAAGLAGIRELFF.

CDR3 loop: CASSLFTGGTSGIGNEQFF. In nucleotides, the CDR3 is TGTGCCAGCAGTTTATTTACTGGGGGGACTAGCGGGATAGGTAATGAGCAGTTCTTC. The rearrangement links TRBV27 to TRBJ2-1, with 13 bases aligning to TRBD2. Germline loops: CDR1 MNHEY, CDR2 SMNVEV (reference sequence). Trimming at V came to 1 base and at J to 7 bases, leaving 13 bases not matched to a gene. This CDR3 comprises 19 residues.

This clonotype occurred many times. The genes are TRBV20-1 and TRBJ2-1; TRBD2 matches 10 bases. Trimming took 3 bases from V and 4 from J; bases not matched to a gene: 3. CDR1 is DFQATT, CDR2 SNEGSKA, per germline (reference sequence). The CDR3 extends over 14 amino acids. In DNA form, the CDR3 reads TGCAGTGCTAGTGAACTAGCGGGATACAATGAGCAGTTCTTC. This codes for CSASELAGYNEQFF.

This clonotype has at least ten counts. This rearrangement joins TRBV27 to TRBJ2-1, with TRBD2 matching over 7 bases. V lost 4 bases to trimming and J lost 7 bases; unmatched junction nucleotides: 16. The CDR3 has 17 amino acids. CDR1 and CDR2 from the germline V gene are MNHEY and SMNVEV (reference sequence). The CDR3 DNA is TGTGCCAGCAGTTCCATCTACCTCAGCGGGACCATTAATGAGCAGTTCTTC. Its protein product is CASSSIYLSGTINEQFF.

This clonotype was counted a few times. The rearrangement links TRBV30 to TRBJ1-2; D remains ambiguous. In germline, CDR1 is GTSNPN, CDR2 SVGIG (reference sequence). V was cut by 1 base and J by 6 bases, with 6 bases left in between. This CDR3 has 11 amino acids. CDR3 region: CAWSENDGYTF. The CDR3 DNA reads as TGTGCCTGGAGTGAAAACGATGGCTACACCTTC.

In its sample, this clonotype was seen many times. The CDR3 protein is CASSVDRQETQYF. The CDR3 nucleotides are TGTGCCAGCAGCGTGGACCGCCAAGAGACCCAGTACTTC. This chain joins TRBV2 and TRBJ2-5, with no clear D. V lost 6 bases, J lost 1 base, and 9 bases lay in between. CDR1 is SNHLY, CDR2 FYNNEI, per germline. This CDR3 is built from 13 residues.

The V gene is TRBV6-4, the J gene TRBJ2-7; D might be TRBD2 (6 bases). This CDR3 is built from 17 residues. Trimming shortened V by 6 bases and J by 3 bases, and 24 bases separated the two germline ends. The germline V gene encodes CDR1 MRHNA and CDR2 SNTAGT. DNA for the CDR3: TGTGCCAGCAGCTCACCCTGGCCTGGCAGCGGGCGCTACGAGCAGTACTTC. This sequence encodes CASSSPWPGSGRYEQYF.

This clonotype has only a few counts. The chain joins TRBV7-9 to TRBJ2-1, with D maybe TRBD2 (5 bases). CDR3 size: 12 residues. V lost 4 bases to trimming and J lost 8 bases, with 9 bases between them. The germline CDR1 and CDR2 sequences are SEHNR and FQNEAQ (reference sequence). The CDR3 protein is CASSSRGDEQFF. CDR3 coding DNA: TGTGCCAGCAGCTCCCGGGGTGATGAGCAGTTCTTC.

This clonotype was seen ten or more times. The genes are TRBV27 and TRBJ2-5, with 8 bases identical to TRBD1. The V and J ends lost 2 bases and 5 bases, in that order; junction bases with no gene match: 10. Per the germline V gene, CDR1 is MNHEY and CDR2 is SMNVEV (reference sequence). The length of the CDR3 is 16 residues. The CDR3 DNA reads TGTGCCAGCAGTTTACAGGGGGCTATGTCTGTGGAGACCCAGTACTTC. As protein: CASSLQGAMSVETQYF.

This clonotype was recorded many times. V usage is TRBV30 and J usage is TRBJ2-1; tentatively, D is TRBD2 (6 bases). The CDR3 covers 15 residues. The V gene's germline CDR1 is GTSNPN and CDR2 SVGIG (reference sequence). V was clipped by 7 bases and J by 3 bases, with 19 bases between them. The CDR3 sequence: CAFKDGGSLYNEQFF. The CDR3 bases are TGTGCCTTCAAAGATGGGGGGAGTCTCTACAATGAGCAGTTCTTC.

Notes on this clonotype: Germline is not matched at one junction end, which may reflect a read error. This chain joins TRBV20-1 and TRBJ2-1, with D uncertain. CDR3 length: 12 amino acids. Germline loops: CDR1 DFQATT, CDR2 SNEGSKA (reference sequence). CDR3 residues: CSPETRNNERFF. The CDR3 region has the DNA TGCAGTCCCGAGACTCGGAACAATGAGCGGTTCTTC.

V is TRBV12-3 or TRBV12-4 and J is TRBJ2-6; D uncertain. Trimming cost V 3 bases and J 0 bases, with 9 bases left between them. The length of the CDR3 is 16 residues. The CDR3 DNA reads TGTGCCAGCAGTTTCCACGGGCGCTCTGGGGCCAACGTCCTGACTTTC. Amino acids: CASSFHGRSGANVLTF.